Listed below are T cell receptor beta chains from one sample, sequenced in a study of shared clonotypes between healthy human individuals. Assay: immunoSEQ multiplex PCR; the TCRdb copy retains only in-frame clones and omits some. The table has about 710,000 clones, around 78% seen once. The sample consisted of memory CD4+ T cells sorted from blood. These TCRs come from a woman aged 25-40 years in good health. CDR3s include the opening cysteine and the closing phenylalanine or tryptophan. D genes are given only for firm matches. A clone size is listed for some rows: how often the clone was seen (once, few, many), or a class if it is expanded.

clone size	CDR3 length	V gene	J gene	D gene	CDR3 DNA	CDR3 protein
-	16	TRBV6-5	TRBJ1-1	TRBD1	TGTGCCAGCAGTTACGTAACCGGGACAGCGAACACTGAAGCTTTCTTT	CASSYVTGTANTEAFF
-	14	TRBV28	TRBJ2-3	TRBD2	TGTGCCAGCAGGGGGGGGAGTGTAGCGGATACGCAGTATTTT	CASRGGSVADTQYF
-	13	TRBV5-4	TRBJ1-2	-	TGTGCCAGCAGCTTGACCCAAAGCTATGGCTACACCTTC	CASSLTQSYGYTF
-	14	TRBV4-2	TRBJ1-1	-	TGTGCCAGCAGCCAAAATCACGCGAACACTGAAGCTTTCTTT	CASSQNHANTEAFF
-	12	TRBV30	TRBJ1-2	-	TGTGCCTGGAGTCTGACAGACCTTGGCTACACCTTC	CAWSLTDLGYTF
-	17	TRBV19	TRBJ1-4	-	TGTGCCAGTAGTATAGTAGGCCGACGGTCGACCGGAGAAAAACTGTTTTTT	CASSIVGRRSTGEKLFF
-	13	TRBV6-1	TRBJ1-1	-	TGTGCCAGCAGTGTCGTGGTAAACACTGAAGCTTTCTTT	CASSVVVNTEAFF
-	13	TRBV28	TRBJ2-7	-	TGTGCCAGCAGCCCTTCTCGCGGGTACGAGCAGTACTTC	CASSPSRGYEQYF
-	15	TRBV2	TRBJ1-1	-	TGTGCCAGCAGGAAAAGGGGCAGTTACGACACTGAAGCTTTCTTT	CASRKRGSYDTEAFF
once	15	TRBV5-1	TRBJ2-2	TRBD1	TGCGCCAGCAGTCCGGACAGGGGGAACACCGGGGAGCTGTTTTTT	CASSPDRGNTGELFF
-	18	TRBV4-1	TRBJ2-1	TRBD2	TGCGCCAGCAGCCAAGATTCGGGAGCGGGAGGGCCGGGCAATGAGCAGTTCTTC	CASSQDSGAGGPGNEQFF
-	15	TRBV5-6	TRBJ1-1	TRBD1	TGTGCCAGCAGCTGGACAGGGGGCCTGGACACTGAAGCTTTCTTT	CASSWTGGLDTEAFF
-	13	TRBV29-1	TRBJ2-5	-	TGCAGCGTTGAAGAGAACAGAGGGGAGACCCAGTACTTC	CSVEENRGETQYF
-	18	TRBV5-1	TRBJ2-3	TRBD1	TGCGCCAGCAGCTTGGGGGACAGGGTAGGAATTAGCACAGATACGCAGTATTTT	CASSLGDRVGISTDTQYF
-	14	TRBV25-1	TRBJ1-5	-	TGTGCCAGCAGTGGCGGGGTTAGCAATCAGCCCCAGCATTTT	CASSGGVSNQPQHF
-	16	TRBV4-1	TRBJ2-3	-	TGCGCCAGCAGCCCCGGGGTGAGCGGACGCACAGATACGCAGTATTTT	CASSPGVSGRTDTQYF
-	16	TRBV6-5	TRBJ2-2	-	TGTGCCAGCAGTTACTCGCGGGCCTCGAACACCGGGGAGCTGTTTTTT	CASSYSRASNTGELFF
-	15	TRBV5-1	TRBJ2-2	TRBD2	TGCGCCAGCAGCTCGGGGGGACGAGAGACCGGGGAGCTGTTTTTT	CASSSGGRETGELFF
many	18	TRBV28	TRBJ2-3	TRBD2	TGTGCCAGCAGGTCAGGCCTGGGGACTAGGAGGACCACAGATACGCAGTATTTT	CASRSGLGTRRTTDTQYF
-	14	TRBV27	TRBJ2-3	-	TGTGCCAGCAGTTTTATCAGGGGAGTGGATACGCAGTATTTT	CASSFIRGVDTQYF
-	13	TRBV28	TRBJ2-7	-	TGTGCCAGCACCTTGGGAGCTCCCTACGAGCAGTACTTC	CASTLGAPYEQYF
once	14	TRBV5-1	TRBJ2-5	TRBD2	TGCGCCAGCAGCTCCGGGACTAGCGGTACGGAGCAGTACTTC	CASSSGTSGTEQYF
-	13	TRBV2	TRBJ1-2	TRBD1	TGTGCCAGCAGGGGGACAGGGATGCATGGCTACACCTTC	CASRGTGMHGYTF
few	13	TRBV18	TRBJ2-3	TRBD1	TGTGCCAGCGGGACAGCACCGACAGATACGCAGTATTTT	CASGTAPTDTQYF
few	14	TRBV6-1	TRBJ2-3	-	TGTGCCAGCAGTGAAGTCCGGGGGACAGATACGCAGTATTTT	CASSEVRGTDTQYF
many	14	TRBV25-1	TRBJ2-7	TRBD1	TGTGCCAGCAGTCCCGACAGGGGGCTCGGCGAGCAGTACTTC	CASSPDRGLGEQYF
-	13	TRBV30	TRBJ1-5	TRBD1	TGTGCCTGGACGACAGGGGGTAATCAGCCCCAGCATTTT	CAWTTGGNQPQHF
-	14	TRBV11-2	TRBJ2-7	-	TGTGCCAGCAGCTTAGAGGGGACGGCTTACGAGCAGTACTTC	CASSLEGTAYEQYF
-	15	TRBV7-7	TRBJ2-2	TRBD1	TGTGCCAGCAGCTTAACCGGACAGGGCACCGGGGAGCTGTTTTTT	CASSLTGQGTGELFF
-	14	TRBV6-1	TRBJ2-3	-	TGTGCCAGCAACTCCGGAGGCGGTGCGGATACGCAGTATTTT	CASNSGGGADTQYF
many	16	TRBV25-1	TRBJ2-1	TRBD2	TGTGCCAGCCGTCCGACTGTAGCGGGATTCTTCAATGAGCAGTTCTTC	CASRPTVAGFFNEQFF
-	14	TRBV5-1	TRBJ1-1	-	TGCGCCAGCAGCTTCGGGGTGATCTTGGCTGAAGCTTTCTTT	CASSFGVILAEAFF
-	17	TRBV5-1	TRBJ1-1	TRBD1	TGCGCCAGCAGCTTGGCACTGACAGGGGCAATGAACACTGAAGCTTTCTTT	CASSLALTGAMNTEAFF
-	10	TRBV28	TRBJ1-1	-	TGTGCCAGCAGTAGGGCCGAGGCTTTCTTT	CASSRAEAFF
few	14	TRBV19	TRBJ1-4	-	TGTGCCAGTAGTTCAAACAGGTTGTATGAAAAACTGTTTTTT	CASSSNRLYEKLFF
-	14	TRBV6-5	TRBJ2-7	-	TGTGCCAGCAGTCCCAACGGGGCGGACTACGAGCAGTACTTC	CASSPNGADYEQYF
-	15	TRBV19	TRBJ2-1	TRBD2	TGTGCCAGTAGTATCCTAGCGGGATATATTTTAGAGCAGTTCTTC	CASSILAGYILEQFF
-	16	TRBV28	TRBJ2-3	TRBD2	TGTGCCAGCAGTGGTGGGACTACCCTTATTGGAGATACGCAGTATTTT	CASSGGTTLIGDTQYF
many	14	TRBV2	TRBJ2-3	TRBD2	TGTGCCAGCAGGCTAGCGGGAACCACAGATACGCAGTATTTT	CASRLAGTTDTQYF
-	12	TRBV5-1	TRBJ2-7	-	TGCGCCAGCAGCTTAGGACGGTACGAGCAGTACTTC	CASSLGRYEQYF
-	15	TRBV5-1	TRBJ2-1	TRBD2	TGCGCCAGCAGCTTGCGACTAGCGGGCTACAATGAGCAGTTCTTC	CASSLRLAGYNEQFF
-	10	TRBV20-1	TRBJ1-4	-	TGCAGTGCTAGAGATGAAAAACTGTTTTTT	CSARDEKLFF
-	13	TRBV29-1	TRBJ2-7	-	TGCAGCGTTGTTCGGGGATCACCCTACGAGCAGTACTTC	CSVVRGSPYEQYF
-	18	TRBV29-1	TRBJ2-3	TRBD1	TGCAGCGTCCCCAGAGGGGGCACTCAATCTTTCAGCACAGATACGCAGTATTTT	CSVPRGGTQSFSTDTQYF
few	12	TRBV29-1	TRBJ1-2	TRBD1	TGCAGCGTTACTGGACAGGGCCGGGGCTACACCTTC	CSVTGQGRGYTF
-	17	TRBV28	TRBJ2-6	-	TGTGCCAGCAGTCTTACCCCCTCGGGGGCTGGGGCCAACGTCCTGACTTTC	CASSLTPSGAGANVLTF
-	15	TRBV5-1	TRBJ2-7	-	TGCGCCAGCAGCCTGGGATGGGGGATCTCCTACGAGCAGTACTTC	CASSLGWGISYEQYF
-	13	TRBV15	TRBJ2-1	-	TGTGCCACCAGCAGAGGAGTTCAGAATGAGCAGTTCTTC	CATSRGVQNEQFF
-	14	TRBV5-4	TRBJ2-1	-	TGTGCCAGCAGCTCGGACAGCCTGCACTATGAGCAGTTCTTC	CASSSDSLHYEQFF
-	12	TRBV10-3	TRBJ2-3	-	TGTGCCATCGGCGGGAGCACAGATACGCAGTATTTT	CAIGGSTDTQYF
-	16	TRBV7-2	TRBJ2-3	-	TGTGCCAGCAGCTTGGCTCCACTAGAAATTGGAGATACGCAGTATTTT	CASSLAPLEIGDTQYF
-	15	TRBV28	TRBJ2-7	TRBD1	TGTGCCAGCAGTCTTGGGACAGGTCTTGGGTACGAGCAGTACTTC	CASSLGTGLGYEQYF
-	13	TRBV27	TRBJ2-7	-	TGTGCCAGCAGTTTTTCCGGGGGATACGAGCAGTACTTC	CASSFSGGYEQYF
-	16	TRBV29-1	TRBJ2-1	-	TGCAGCGTGGGGGGCCCGGTTATTAAGATCTACAATGAGCAGTTCTTC	CSVGGPVIKIYNEQFF
once	15	TRBV19	TRBJ2-6	-	TGTGCCAGTAGATCGACAGCCTCTGGGGCCAACGTCCTGACTTTC	CASRSTASGANVLTF
-	18	TRBV7-9	TRBJ2-3	TRBD2	TGTGCCAGCAGTCCTGGTCTAGCGGGAGTTCAGGGGAGAGATACGCAGTATTTT	CASSPGLAGVQGRDTQYF
-	15	TRBV7-8	TRBJ2-2	TRBD1	TGTGCCAGCACAATGGACAGGTTGAACACCGGGGAGCTGTTTTTT	CASTMDRLNTGELFF